Listed below are T cell receptor beta chains from one sample, sequenced in a study of T cell responses to AZD1222 COVID-19 vaccine. The method was immunoSEQ multiplex PCR; TCRdb's version includes in-frame clones alone and lacks a portion of them. The sample lists approximately 150,000 clones; approximately 88% were seen once. Sequenced material: peripheral blood, taken on day 0 of MenACWY control vaccination. These receptor sequences come from an adult in good health. CDR3s include the opening cysteine and the closing phenylalanine or tryptophan. A D gene is named only where the DNA matches it firmly. Not every row has a clone size; where given, it reads once, few, many or a size class.

J: TRBJ1-2
size: .
V: TRBV5-8
D: TRBD1
CDR3: CASSPLGTGFNYGYTF
DNA: TGTGCCAGCAGCCCTTTGGGGACAGGGTTTAACTATGGCTACACCTTC

J: TRBJ1-1
size: .
V: TRBV24-1
D: .
CDR3: CATSDGYTEAFF
DNA: TGTGCCACCAGTGATGGGTACACTGAAGCTTTCTTT

J: TRBJ2-7
size: few
V: TRBV5-1
D: TRBD1
CDR3: CASSSVGQGAYEQYF
DNA: TGCGCCAGCAGCTCGGTAGGACAGGGGGCGTACGAGCAGTACTTC

J: TRBJ1-5
size: once
V: TRBV21-1
D: .
CDR3: CASSKEVYLKGPQHF
DNA: TGTGCCAGCAGCAAAGAGGTCTACCTCAAGGGGCCCCAGCATTTT

J: TRBJ2-1
size: .
V: TRBV7-3
D: TRBD2
CDR3: CASSFRTSGNLNEQFF
DNA: TGTGCCAGCAGCTTTAGGACTAGCGGCAATCTGAATGAGCAGTTCTTC

J: TRBJ1-5
size: once
V: TRBV12-3/TRBV12-4
D: TRBD1
CDR3: CASRTGNQPQHF
DNA: TGTGCCAGCAGGACAGGGAATCAGCCCCAGCATTTT

J: TRBJ2-7
size: .
V: TRBV7-9
D: .
CDR3: CASSLGSDYEQYF
DNA: TGTGCCAGCAGCTTAGGCAGCGACTACGAGCAGTACTTC

J: TRBJ2-1
size: .
V: TRBV10-1
D: .
CDR3: CANDSARTVSNEQFF
DNA: TGCGCCAACGATTCTGCTAGGACTGTAAGCAATGAGCAGTTCTTC

J: TRBJ2-3
size: .
V: TRBV6-5
D: .
CDR3: CASSPGTLATDTQYF
DNA: TGTGCCAGCAGTCCCGGGACCTTGGCCACAGATACGCAGTATTTT

J: TRBJ2-5
size: .
V: TRBV18
D: .
CDR3: CASSPIQGTLKETQYF
DNA: TGTGCCAGCTCACCTATACAGGGGACTCTCAAGGAGACCCAGTACTTC

J: TRBJ2-7
size: .
V: TRBV7-9
D: .
CDR3: CASSLAGSSYEQYF
DNA: TGTGCCAGCAGCTTAGCAGGGTCGTCCTACGAGCAGTACTTC

J: TRBJ2-4
size: few
V: TRBV7-6
D: .
CDR3: CASSPTRRGDIQYF
DNA: TGTGCCAGCAGCCCGACACGGCGCGGGGACATTCAGTACTTC

J: TRBJ2-2
size: .
V: TRBV7-3
D: TRBD2
CDR3: CASSFAGTTTGELFF
DNA: TGTGCCAGCAGCTTTGCCGGGACTACGACCGGGGAGCTGTTTTTT

J: TRBJ1-1
size: .
V: TRBV5-1
D: .
CDR3: CASSGGLNTEAFF
DNA: TGCGCCAGCAGCGGAGGGTTGAACACTGAAGCTTTCTTT

J: TRBJ2-7
size: .
V: TRBV5-6
D: .
CDR3: CASSVVRALEQYF
DNA: TGTGCCAGCAGCGTCGTCAGGGCCCTCGAGCAGTACTTC

J: TRBJ1-5
size: .
V: TRBV7-3
D: .
CDR3: CASSLRNPDDQPQHF
DNA: TGTGCCAGCAGCTTAAGGAACCCCGATGATCAGCCCCAGCATTTT

J: TRBJ2-7
size: .
V: TRBV4-1
D: TRBD1
CDR3: CASSRTGANSYEQYF
DNA: TGCGCCAGCAGCCGTACAGGGGCCAATTCCTACGAGCAGTACTTC

J: TRBJ2-5
size: once
V: TRBV4-3
D: .
CDR3: CASSQETGQLQETQYF
DNA: TGCGCCAGCAGCCAAGAAACCGGACAGTTACAAGAGACCCAGTACTTC

J: TRBJ1-5
size: .
V: TRBV19
D: .
CDR3: CASRLPGQPQHF
DNA: TGTGCCAGTAGATTACCCGGGCAGCCCCAGCATTTT

J: TRBJ2-1
size: once
V: TRBV19
D: TRBD2
CDR3: CASSRSGSSSYNEQFF
DNA: TGTGCCAGTAGTCGTAGCGGGAGTAGCTCCTACAATGAGCAGTTCTTC

J: TRBJ1-2
size: .
V: TRBV30
D: .
CDR3: CAWSVAPGGYGYTF
DNA: TGTGCCTGGAGTGTAGCCCCGGGGGGGTATGGCTACACCTTC

J: TRBJ2-2
size: .
V: TRBV4-3
D: .
CDR3: CASSQDLPARNTGELFF
DNA: TGCGCCAGCAGCCAAGATCTTCCAGCGCGAAACACCGGGGAGCTGTTTTTT

J: TRBJ1-1
size: .
V: TRBV4-2
D: .
CDR3: CASSRMDSLNTEAFF
DNA: TGTGCCAGCAGCCGAATGGACAGCTTGAACACTGAAGCTTTCTTT